This T cell receptor beta chain was identified during a study of T cells in Graves' hyperthyroidism and ophthalmopathy. Study at large: Specimen type is peripheral blood, collected at initial diagnosis prior to any treatment.

Inclusion characteristics of ophthalmopathy patients comprised a Clinical Activity Score of at least 3, a NOSPECS grade of at least 4, and duration under 3 months. This clonotype was seen many times. The antigen remains undetermined. This CDR3 region has 18 residues. V shed 6 bases and J 4 bases; nucleotides not matched to a gene: 17. Whole-study results and caveats: Blood held most thyroid clonotypes expanded above 0.001 frequency. A model built on 13 V-J features separated ophthalmopathy from stable hyperthyroidism.

The TCR beta CDR3 regions underwent amplification using RNA transcripts as the source. The HTBI set primed first-round TCR CDR3 RT-PCR. MiXCR was run by TCRdb on the multiplex PCR reads, yielding one entry per CDR3 protein. The table lists roughly 400,000 distinct CDR3 sequences, about 14% of them singletons. The chain employs TRBV12-3 or TRBV12-4 and TRBJ2-2, with 7 bases matching TRBD1. Source material: blood. This TCR was sampled from a man aged 50-60 years with Graves' ophthalmopathy. CDR3 DNA sequence: TGTGCCAGCAGAGCCCGGACAGGAGCGGCTTCTCGCACCGGGGAGCTGTTTTTT. This codes for CASRARTGAASRTGELFF.